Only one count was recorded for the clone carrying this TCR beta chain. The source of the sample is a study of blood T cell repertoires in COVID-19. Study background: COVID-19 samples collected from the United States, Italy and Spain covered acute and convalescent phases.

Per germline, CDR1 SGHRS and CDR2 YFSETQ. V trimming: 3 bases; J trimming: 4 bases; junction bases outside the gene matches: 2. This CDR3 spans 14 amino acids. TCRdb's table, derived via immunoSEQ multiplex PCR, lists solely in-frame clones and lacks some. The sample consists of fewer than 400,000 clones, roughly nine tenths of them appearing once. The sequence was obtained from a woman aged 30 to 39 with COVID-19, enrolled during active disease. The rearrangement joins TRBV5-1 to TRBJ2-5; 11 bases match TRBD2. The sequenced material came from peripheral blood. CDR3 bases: TGCGCCAGCAGCTCCACTAGCGGGAGAGAGACCCAGTACTTC. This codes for CASSSTSGRETQYF.